The rows below give T cell receptor beta chains drawn from one sample of a study of cytomegalovirus exposure and HLA in healthy donors. Sequencing used immunoSEQ multiplex PCR; TCRdb keeps in-frame clones, though not all of them. The sample includes some 150,000 clones, roughly 91% of them seen just once. The sample comprised PBMCs. The receptors shown here come from a woman aged 18-29 years in good health and CMV-seropositive. CDR3s include the opening cysteine and the closing phenylalanine or tryptophan. D genes are given only for firm matches. Size values are once, few and many counts, or a class for expanded clones, and some rows have none.

D gene,J gene,clone size,V gene,CDR3 protein
-,TRBJ1-2,-,TRBV29-1,CSVGGRTTTNYGYTF
-,TRBJ1-3,-,TRBV30,CAWAGQLRNTIYF
TRBD2,TRBJ2-1,-,TRBV6-1,CASNWEGSSYNEQFF
TRBD1,TRBJ1-4,once,TRBV11-2,CASSLPGQVKEKLFF
-,TRBJ1-1,-,TRBV2,CASSETATNTEAFF
-,TRBJ2-7,once,TRBV11-1,CASSANRDSLEQYF
-,TRBJ2-3,-,TRBV13,CASSLGRGTDTQYF
-,TRBJ1-1,once,TRBV19,CASSIGGGDTEAFF
TRBD1,TRBJ1-1,-,TRBV5-1,CASSPGTGGIDTEAFF
TRBD2,TRBJ2-7,-,TRBV5-8,CASSSKIAGVRSEQYF
-,TRBJ2-7,-,TRBV4-1,CASSGQGNEQYF
-,TRBJ2-7,-,TRBV7-2,CASSLGRTGRDEQYF
-,TRBJ2-7,-,TRBV10-3,CAISELSYEQYF